The 31 T cell receptor beta chains given below trace back to one sample, sequenced in a study of T cell repertoires in cytomegalovirus infection. TCRdb independently ran MiXCR on the reads; one entry per CDR3 protein. The sample lists about 740,000 distinct CDR3 sequences; roughly 30% were seen once. These receptors' targets are unknown. Here the sequenced sample was cultured PBMCs, taken from culture after CMV antigen stimulation. These receptors were taken from a human donor in good health (CMV status not recorded). Some clones in this sample may be carry-over from other donors' samples.

This clonotype was seen only a few times. V usage is TRBV4-1 and J usage is TRBJ2-5, with 9 positions matching TRBD2. With 4 bases clipped from V and 5 bases from J, the junction kept 5 bases outside the gene matches. CDR1 is MGHRA and CDR2 is YSYEKL in the germline V gene. This CDR3 has 14 amino acids. The CDR3 spells CASSRGTSWETQYF. In nucleotides, the CDR3 is TGCGCCAGCAGCCGGGGGACTAGCTGGGAGACCCAGTACTTC.

This clonotype came up a few times. The V call is TRBV10-3, the J call TRBJ2-2; 12 nucleotides line up with TRBD1. With V trimmed by 4 bases and J by 4 bases, 4 bases remained unmatched. Looked up from germline, CDR1 is ENHRY and CDR2 is SYGVKD. The CDR3 spans 16 residues. For the CDR3, the DNA is TGTGCCATCAGTGGAGGGACAGGGGGCAGCACCGGGGAGCTGTTTTTT. Its translation: CAISGGTGGSTGELFF.

This rearrangement joins TRBV20-1 to TRBJ1-6; D gene unclear. This CDR3 region has 18 residues. From germline, CDR1 is DFQATT and CDR2 SNEGSKA (reference sequence). V lost 1 base to trimming and J lost 1 base, with 17 bases between them. CDR3 amino acids: CSARVQIFTDSYNSPLHF. The DNA of the CDR3 is TGCAGTGCTAGAGTACAGATTTTTACGGATTCCTATAATTCACCCCTCCACTTT.

The chain employs TRBV12-3 or TRBV12-4 and TRBJ2-1; tentatively, D is TRBD2 (6 bases). The CDR3 runs to 15 residues. V was clipped by 7 bases and J by 1 base, with 14 bases between them. The DNA of the CDR3 is TGTGCCAGCACCCGGGACTTACATTCCTACAATGAGCAGTTCTTC. Amino acid sequence: CASTRDLHSYNEQFF.

Only a few counts were recorded for this clonotype. J is TRBJ2-7 and V is TRBV5-1; tentatively, D is TRBD1 (6 bases). The CDR3 extends over 12 amino acids. Germline V lookup: CDR1 SGHRS, CDR2 YFSETQ. V gave up 6 bases and J gave up 2 bases, with 9 bases separating them. For the CDR3, the DNA is TGCGCCAGCAAGGACAGCACCTACGAGCAGTACTTC. This sequence encodes CASKDSTYEQYF.

The table lists this clonotype with a count of one. This chain connects TRBV10-3 to TRBJ2-7, with unresolved D. V was cut by 11 bases and J by 3 bases, with 11 bases left in between. Germline V lookup: CDR1 ENHRY, CDR2 SYGVKD. The CDR3 extends over 11 amino acids. The CDR3 bases are TGTGCCGTCGATTCGGGCTACGAGCAGTACTTC. It is translated as CAVDSGYEQYF.

The chain is built from TRBV10-3 and TRBJ1-2; maybe TRBD1 (6 bases). Trimming left V 2 bases short and J 4 bases short, with 17 bases between. CDR3 length equals 16 residues. From germline, CDR1 is ENHRY and CDR2 SYGVKD. The CDR3: CAISEEGTMIAYGYTF. The CDR3 nucleotides read TGTGCCATCAGTGAGGAGGGGACAATGATCGCCTATGGCTACACCTTC.

The rearrangement links TRBV19 to TRBJ2-2, with D possibly being TRBD1 (6 bases). V lost 9 bases, J lost 5 bases, and 13 bases lay in between. Germline CDR1 LNHDA, CDR2 SQIVND (reference sequence). This CDR3 spans 13 amino acids. This CDR3 is CASGQSGTGELFF. The CDR3, as DNA: TGTGCCAGCGGACAGTCGGGAACCGGGGAGCTGTTTTTT.

The DNA of the CDR3 is TGTGCCAGCTCACCCCAGGGAGTGGACACTGAAGCTTTCTTT. This sequence encodes CASSPQGVDTEAFF. This chain joins TRBV18 and TRBJ1-1; possible D gene TRBD1, 5 bases. V was clipped by 3 bases and J by 3 bases, with 11 bases between them. CDR3 size: 14 residues. Looked up from germline, CDR1 is KGHSH and CDR2 is LQKENI.

The chain recombines TRBV7-9 with TRBJ1-1, with TRBD1 matching 9 bases. In germline, CDR1 is SEHNR, CDR2 FQNEAQ (reference sequence). CDR3 length: 13 residues. V shed 1 base and J 12 bases; nucleotides not matched to a gene: 6. Written as DNA, the CDR3 is TGTGCCAGCAGCTTAGTAACGGGGACAGGGACTTTCTTT. Its translation is CASSLVTGTGTFF.

The rearrangement joins TRBV7-9 to TRBJ2-5; 7 bases agree with TRBD2. The CDR3 has 16 residues. Trimming took 0 bases from V and 1 from J; bases not matched to a gene: 5. In germline, CDR1 is SEHNR, CDR2 FQNEAQ (reference sequence). For the CDR3, the DNA is TGTGCCAGCAGCTTAGCGACGGGGGGTCCCCAAGAGACCCAGTACTTC. The encoded protein is CASSLATGGPQETQYF. The complete variable domain, with remaining parts taken from reference TRBV7-9 and TRBJ2-5, reads DTGVSQNPRHKITKRGQNVTFRCDPISEHNRLYWYRQTLGQGPEFLTYFQNEAQLEKSRLLSDRFSAERPKGSFSTLEIQRTEQGDSAMYLCASSLATGGPQETQYFGPGTRLLVL.

V gene TRBV7-9 combines with J gene TRBJ2-1; possibly TRBD2 for D (6 bases). Per the germline V gene, CDR1 is SEHNR and CDR2 is FQNEAQ (reference sequence). This CDR3 has 14 amino acids. V was shortened by 4 bases and J by 8 bases, with 15 bases between the two germline ends. CDR3 coding DNA: TGTGCCAGCAGCTGGGGACTGGACGGAGATGAGCAGTTCTTC. Its protein is CASSWGLDGDEQFF.

The chain uses TRBV5-3 and TRBJ2-1, with D maybe TRBD2 (5 bases). TRBV5-3 is given ORF status, its function remaining uncertain. This CDR3 is built from 15 residues. The ends were cut back, 8 bases at V and 0 bases at J, with 15 bases in the middle. This chain's CDR3 is CASSPFGSSYNEQFF. As DNA, the CDR3 is TGTGCCAGCAGCCCGTTTGGGAGCTCCTACAATGAGCAGTTCTTC.

The rearrangement links TRBV7-6 to TRBJ2-7, with a weak D call TRBD1 (5 bases). This CDR3 is built from 13 residues. Deletions cut 5 bases from V and 3 bases from J, with 11 bases between. The V gene's germline CDR1 is SGHVS and CDR2 FNYEAQ. In DNA, the CDR3 is TGTGCCAGCAGCACAGGACACAACTACGAGCAGTACTTC. It encodes CASSTGHNYEQYF.

This chain links TRBV20-1 with TRBJ1-4; D gene uncertain. Germline lookup yields CDR1 DFQATT and CDR2 SNEGSKA (reference sequence). V was pared by 5 bases and J by 7 bases, with 8 bases between. The CDR3 covers 11 residues. DNA of the CDR3: TGCAGTGCTGGCCGTAGTGAAAAACTGTTTTTT. It encodes CSAGRSEKLFF.

The chain is built from TRBV4-3 and TRBJ1-1, with D unclear. The CDR3 runs to 14 residues. Germline assignment: CDR1 LGHNA and CDR2 YSLEER. The V end was cut by 2 bases, the J end by 2 bases, with 9 bases between. The CDR3 region has the DNA TGCGCCAGCAGCCAAACACCTCTCAACACTGAAGCTTTCTTT. Translating gives CASSQTPLNTEAFF.

The gene calls are TRBV29-1 and TRBJ2-3; 10 nucleotides align to TRBD2. Germline V lookup: CDR1 SQVTM, CDR2 ANQGSEA. CDR3 length: 14 amino acids. The J segment lost 5 bases and the V segment lost 4 bases, leaving 6 bases of the junction unmatched. CDR3 nucleotide sequence: TGCAGCGTTGCTGCTAGCGGGAGTGAAGATACGCAGTATTTT. Amino acids: CSVAASGSEDTQYF.

There are a few counts of this clonotype. The rearrangement links TRBV6-1 to TRBJ2-5; a weak D match, TRBD2 (6 bases). Germline CDR1 and CDR2: MNHNS and SASEGT. The V gene lost 10 bases and the J gene lost 5 bases, with 20 bases spanning the gap. The CDR3 has 14 amino acids. In nucleotides, the CDR3 is TGTGCCACCCTCCGGCCCTGGGAGGACGAGACCCAGTACTTC. Translating gives CATLRPWEDETQYF.

The table lists this clonotype with a few counts. The chain is built from TRBV6-5 and TRBJ1-3, with D unresolved. The CDR3 is 13 residues long. Germline lookup yields CDR1 MNHEY and CDR2 SVGAGI. V shed 10 bases and J shed 0 bases, with 10 bases lying between them. CDR3 in DNA: TGTGCCACCCGGGCCCCCTCTGGAAACACCATATATTTT. Translating gives CATRAPSGNTIYF.

The chain employs TRBV12-3 or TRBV12-4 and TRBJ2-1; possible D gene TRBD1, 5 bases. Trimming cost V 7 bases and J 6 bases, with 10 bases left between them. The CDR3 length is 12 residues. CDR3 sequence: CASTLGVNEQFF. The CDR3 DNA sequence: TGTGCCAGCACCCTAGGGGTCAATGAGCAGTTCTTC.

This sequence joins TRBV15 and TRBJ1-4; weak D call: TRBD1 (6 bases). Germline CDR1 LNHNV, CDR2 YYDKDF (reference sequence). The length of the CDR3 is 17 residues. V was trimmed by 0 bases and J by 0 bases, leaving 11 bases between them. CDR3 nucleotides: TGTGCCACCAGCAGAGAGGGCAGGGGAACAACTAATGAAAAACTGTTTTTT. It is translated as CATSREGRGTTNEKLFF.

There are a few counts of this clonotype. This chain uses TRBV2 with TRBJ2-1; D is undetermined. CDR1 and CDR2 from the germline V gene are SNHLY and FYNNEI. There are 13 residues in the CDR3. V lost 6 bases, J lost 10 bases, and 16 bases lay in between. The CDR3 region is CASSPSAFTEQFF. The CDR3 nucleotides are TGTGCCAGCAGCCCCTCAGCTTTTACCGAGCAGTTCTTC.

This chain joins TRBV2 and TRBJ1-4; D is possibly TRBD1 (6 bases). The V and J ends lost 5 bases and 0 bases respectively, with 10 bases between them. Per germline, CDR1 SNHLY and CDR2 FYNNEI. CDR3 length equals 15 residues. Here the CDR3 reads CASSQGLATNEKLFF. In nucleotides, the CDR3 is TGTGCCAGCAGTCAGGGGCTCGCAACTAATGAAAAACTGTTTTTT.

The CDR3 spells CSALRQDEQYF. CDR3 DNA sequence: TGCAGTGCTCTCCGGCAGGACGAGCAGTACTTC. The rearrangement joins TRBV20-1 to TRBJ2-7; the D is unclear. Trimming cost V 5 bases and J 5 bases, with 10 bases left between them. This CDR3 has 11 residues. Germline V gene sequence: CDR1 DFQATT, CDR2 SNEGSKA (reference sequence).

This clonotype was seen a few times. The V call is TRBV7-9, the J call TRBJ2-2; tentatively, D is TRBD2 (6 bases). From germline, CDR1 is SEHNR and CDR2 FQNEAQ (reference sequence). There are 15 residues in the CDR3. The V gene lost 5 bases and the J gene lost 3 bases, with 13 bases spanning the gap. The CDR3 coding sequence is TGTGCCAGCAGCCCCGGGGGAGTGGACACCGGGGAGCTGTTTTTT. Protein: CASSPGGVDTGELFF.

This clonotype was counted only a few times. The chain carries TRBV5-1 and TRBJ2-1; D might be TRBD1 or TRBD2, each matching 5 bases. The CDR3 runs 14 residues. Germline V gene data show CDR1 as SGHRS and CDR2 as YFSETQ. V lost 1 base and J lost 5, with 10 bases in between. Here the CDR3 DNA reads TGCGCCAGCAGCTTGACGGGGCTACACAATGAGCAGTTCTTC. Amino acid sequence: CASSLTGLHNEQFF.

The V call is TRBV6-6, the J call TRBJ2-3, with D perhaps being TRBD1 or TRBD2 (6 bases each). CDR3 length equals 16 residues. Trimming stripped 4 bases from V and 4 bases from J, with 18 bases between. CDR1 and CDR2 from the germline V gene are MNHNY and SVGAGI (reference sequence). As DNA, the CDR3 is TGTGCCAGCAGTTCGGAGGAGGGGGGTCGACCAGATACGCAGTATTTT. Protein: CASSSEEGGRPDTQYF.

This clonotype was seen only a few times. V and J are TRBV11-2 and TRBJ2-3; 7 bases agree with TRBD2. Germline V gene lookup returns CDR1 SGHAT and CDR2 FQNNGV. The CDR3 length is 14 residues. Trimming cost V 2 bases and J 6 bases; bases outside gene matches: 5. CDR3 sequence reads: CASSLWEGRDTQYF. Written as DNA, the CDR3 is TGTGCCAGCAGCTTATGGGAGGGCCGGGATACGCAGTATTTT.

This clonotype was detected a few times. V gene TRBV12-3 or TRBV12-4 combines with J gene TRBJ2-1; 9 nucleotides match TRBD2. Trimming cost V 7 bases and J 3 bases; bases outside gene matches: 16. The CDR3 is 18 residues long. The CDR3: CASTIGVSGGLSYNEQFF. Written as DNA, the CDR3 is TGTGCCAGCACCATTGGGGTTAGCGGGGGCCTTAGCTACAATGAGCAGTTCTTC.

This chain uses TRBV19 with TRBJ2-7; tentatively, D is TRBD1 or TRBD2 (6 bases each). Trimming stripped 7 bases from V and 4 bases from J, with 17 bases between. CDR1 and CDR2 from the germline V gene are LNHDA and SQIVND (reference sequence). This CDR3 is built from 14 residues. The CDR3 DNA reads as TGTGCCAGTAAAACAAGTACAGGGACTTACGAGCAGTACTTC. Its translation: CASKTSTGTYEQYF.

This chain links TRBV18 with TRBJ1-5; D may be TRBD1 (6 bases). Germline values: CDR1 KGHSH, CDR2 LQKENI. This CDR3 comprises 15 residues. V was clipped by 2 bases and J by 10 bases, with 18 bases between them. CDR3 sequence (DNA): TGTGCCAGCTCACCAACTAGCGGTCAGGGGCTTCCCCAGCATTTT. Amino acid sequence: CASSPTSGQGLPQHF.